This entry concerns a single TCR beta chain. Antigen: not known. The CDR3 totals 15 residues. This entry belongs to a study of tumor and adjacent non-tumor tissue in lung cancer. Three rounds of nested PCR, following a modified ARM-PCR protocol, produced the TCRbeta library. TCRdb recomputed calls from the multiplex PCR reads with MiXCR, one row per CDR3 protein. The sample lists tens of thousands of distinct CDR3 sequences; less than 80% were seen once. No cell sorting was done before RNA was extracted from the tissue. Study-wide results and caveats: Tumor tissue had significantly higher TCR diversity than normal lung.

This sequence was found in a man between 60 and 75 years old with non-small cell lung cancer. V and J are TRBV12-3 or TRBV12-4 and TRBJ1-5, with TRBD1 matching over 7 bases. The DNA matches TRBJ2-3 better at its end, which makes the J call doubtful. What was sequenced was lung tumor tissue. This CDR3 is CASTLRQGSNQPQYF. CDR3 bases: TGTGCCAGCACCTTACGACAGGGTAGCAATCAGCCACAGTATTTT.